The present T cell receptor (beta chain) was sequenced within a study of persistence of HIV-infected CD4 T cells. Study summary: The sample holds CD4+ T cells responsive to CMV or HIV-1 Gag. A median of 8 years of suppressive ART preceded sampling.

An overlapping HIV-1 Gag peptide pool stimulated these cells at roughly 1 ug/peptide/mL. CD40L/CD69 double-negative CD45RO-high memory CD4+ T cells were collected. CD8+ T cells were removed from PBMCs prior to stimulation. A note on this clone: Its antigen is not identified.

Sequencing used immunoSEQ version 4 in survey mode. Each sample used up to 1 ug genomic DNA diluted to approximately 10 ng/uL. Repertoires were generated with immunoSEQ multiplex PCR, while TCRdb's copy carries only in-frame clones and drops some. Altogether just over 40,000 clones are present, 70% to 80% being singletons, with the ten largest covering approximately 14%. The trim removed 0 bases at V and 6 bases at J, leaving 14 bases unmatched. This CDR3 has 18 amino acids. The germline gives CDR1 LGHNA, CDR2 YSLEER. V gene TRBV4-3 combines with J gene TRBJ2-7, with 10 bases identical to TRBD2. This TCR came from an adult man with HIV who was CMV-seropositive. The sequences come from CD4+ T cells sorted from PBMCs after approximately 20-hour stimulation, collected from a patient who received antiretroviral therapy. The CDR3 DNA reads as TGCGCCAGCAGCCAAGATTTTGTGTCTAGCGGGAGTTACCCCGAGCAGTACTTC. As protein: CASSQDFVSSGSYPEQYF.